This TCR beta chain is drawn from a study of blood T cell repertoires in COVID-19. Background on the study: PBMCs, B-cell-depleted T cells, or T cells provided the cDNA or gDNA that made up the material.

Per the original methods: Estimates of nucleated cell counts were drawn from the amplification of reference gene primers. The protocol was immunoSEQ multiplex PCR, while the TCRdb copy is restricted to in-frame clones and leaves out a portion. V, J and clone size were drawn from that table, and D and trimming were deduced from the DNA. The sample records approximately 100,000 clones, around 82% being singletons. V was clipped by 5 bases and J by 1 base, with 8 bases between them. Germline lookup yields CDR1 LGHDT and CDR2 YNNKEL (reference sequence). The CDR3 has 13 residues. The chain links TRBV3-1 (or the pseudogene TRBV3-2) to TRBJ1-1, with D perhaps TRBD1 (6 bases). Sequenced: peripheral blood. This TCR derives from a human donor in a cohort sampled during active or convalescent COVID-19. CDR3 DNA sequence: TGTGCCAGCAGCACAGGGCCGAACACTGAAGCTTTCTTT. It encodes CASSTGPNTEAFF.